This TCR beta chain is from a study of early T cells in non-severe SARS-CoV-2 infection. At the level of the study: Sequencing was performed on bulk RNA from unsorted whole blood, leaving chains unpaired. Study outcomes and limitations: Comparison of clonotypes with VDJdb favored anti-spike CD8 responses while missing private and CD4 specificities.

The CDR3 has 11 amino acids. In germline, CDR1 is MGHDK, CDR2 SYGVNS. The V gene lost 9 bases and the J gene lost 7 bases, with 12 bases spanning the gap. The table lists this clonotype with many counts. Antigen specificity is unknown. Individual cDNA molecules each received unique molecular identifiers attached to them. A single record per CDR3 protein comes from TCRdb applying MiXCR to the 5' RACE reads. The profile shows 30,000 to 40,000 distinct CDR3 sequences, around 7% of them singletons. The chain joins TRBV25-1 to TRBJ1-1, with no clear D. The sequence was obtained from an adult who was a healthcare worker with PCR-confirmed SARS-CoV-2 infection or an uninfected control (not recorded which). The starting material was whole blood, obtained at baseline. In DNA, the CDR3 is TGTGCCAGTCTCTCAGGTTATGAAGCTTTCTTT. Translated, it gives CASLSGYEAFF.